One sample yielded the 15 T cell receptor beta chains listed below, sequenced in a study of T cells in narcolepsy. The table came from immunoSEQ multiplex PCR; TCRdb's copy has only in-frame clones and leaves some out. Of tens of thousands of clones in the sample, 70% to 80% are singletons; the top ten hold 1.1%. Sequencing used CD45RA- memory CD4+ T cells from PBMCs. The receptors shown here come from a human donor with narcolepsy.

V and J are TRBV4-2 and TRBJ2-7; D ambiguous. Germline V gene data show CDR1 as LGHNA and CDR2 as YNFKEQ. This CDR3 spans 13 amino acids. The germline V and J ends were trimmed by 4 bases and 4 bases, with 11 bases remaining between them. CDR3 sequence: CASSPHVGYEQYF. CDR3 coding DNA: TGTGCCAGCAGCCCCCACGTGGGGTACGAGCAGTACTTC.

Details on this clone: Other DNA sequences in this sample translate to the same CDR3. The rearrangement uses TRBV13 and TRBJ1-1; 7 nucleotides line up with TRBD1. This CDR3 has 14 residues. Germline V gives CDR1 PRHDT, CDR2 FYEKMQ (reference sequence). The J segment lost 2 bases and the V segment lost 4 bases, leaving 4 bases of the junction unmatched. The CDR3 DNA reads TGTGCCAGCAGCTATAGGACAGGCAACACTGAAGCTTTCTTT. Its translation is CASSYRTGNTEAFF.

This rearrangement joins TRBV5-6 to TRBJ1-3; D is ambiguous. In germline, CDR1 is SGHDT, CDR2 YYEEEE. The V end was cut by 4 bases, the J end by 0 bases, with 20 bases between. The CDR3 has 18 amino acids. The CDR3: CASSRRKLRVSSGNTIYF. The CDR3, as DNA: TGTGCCAGCAGCCGACGGAAACTAAGGGTCTCCTCTGGAAACACCATATATTTT.

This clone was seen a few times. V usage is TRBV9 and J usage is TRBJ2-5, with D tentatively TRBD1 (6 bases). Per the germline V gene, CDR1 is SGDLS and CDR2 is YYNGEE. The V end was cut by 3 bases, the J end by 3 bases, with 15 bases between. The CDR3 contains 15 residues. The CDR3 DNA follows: TGTGCCAGCAGCGCCTTCGGACAGCCAAAAGAGACCCAGTACTTC. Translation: CASSAFGQPKETQYF.

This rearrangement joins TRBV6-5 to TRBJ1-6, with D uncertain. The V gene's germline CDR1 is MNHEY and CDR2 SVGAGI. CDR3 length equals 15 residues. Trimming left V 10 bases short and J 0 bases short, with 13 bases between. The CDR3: CATKVTVSYNSPLHF. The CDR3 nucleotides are TGTGCCACAAAAGTTACAGTCTCCTATAATTCACCCCTCCACTTT.

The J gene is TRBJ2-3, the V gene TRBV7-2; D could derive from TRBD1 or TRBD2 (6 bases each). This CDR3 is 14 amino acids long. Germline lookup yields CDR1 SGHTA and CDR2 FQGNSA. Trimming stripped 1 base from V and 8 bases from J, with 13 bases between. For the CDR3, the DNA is TGTGCCAGCAGCTTAGGAGGGGGGAAGCGTACGCAGTATTTT. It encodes CASSLGGGKRTQYF.

CDR3 DNA sequence: TGTGCCAGCAGCTTGGGGGGGACAGGGACCTACGAGCAGTACTTC. Translating it yields CASSLGGTGTYEQYF. The V call is TRBV5-8, the J call TRBJ2-7; 9 bases match TRBD1. Germline V CDR1 and CDR2: SGHTS, YDEGEE. The V gene end was trimmed by 0 bases and the J gene end by 2 bases; junction bases not matched to a gene: 3. The CDR3 contains 15 residues. Variable domain in full (rest from reference TRBV5-8 and TRBJ2-7): EAGVTQSPTHLIKTRGQQATLRCSPISGHTSVYWYQQALGLGLQFLLWYDEGEERNRGNFPPRFSGRQFPNYSSELNVNALELEDSALYLCASSLGGTGTYEQYFGPGTRLTVT.

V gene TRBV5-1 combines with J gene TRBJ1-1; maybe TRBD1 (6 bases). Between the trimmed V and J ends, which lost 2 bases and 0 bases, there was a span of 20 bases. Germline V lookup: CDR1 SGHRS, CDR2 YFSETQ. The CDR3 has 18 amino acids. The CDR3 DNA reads TGCGCCAGCAGCTTTAACCCACAGGGATTTGGGGTGAACACTGAAGCTTTCTTT. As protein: CASSFNPQGFGVNTEAFF.

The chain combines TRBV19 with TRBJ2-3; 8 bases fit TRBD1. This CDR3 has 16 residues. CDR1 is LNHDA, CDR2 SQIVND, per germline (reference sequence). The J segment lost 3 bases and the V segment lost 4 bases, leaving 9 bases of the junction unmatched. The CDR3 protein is CASSTRAGGATDTQYF. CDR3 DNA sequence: TGTGCCAGTAGTACCCGGGCAGGGGGCGCGACAGATACGCAGTATTTT.

Here the CDR3 reads CASSPLPQGKNTEAFF. Written as DNA, the CDR3 is TGTGCCAGCTCACCACTCCCACAGGGTAAGAACACTGAAGCTTTCTTT. This chain links TRBV18 with TRBJ1-1, with D maybe TRBD1 (6 bases). Germline V gene sequence: CDR1 KGHSH, CDR2 LQKENI. V was shortened by 1 base and J by 1 base, with 13 bases between the two germline ends. The CDR3 sequence is 16 residues long.

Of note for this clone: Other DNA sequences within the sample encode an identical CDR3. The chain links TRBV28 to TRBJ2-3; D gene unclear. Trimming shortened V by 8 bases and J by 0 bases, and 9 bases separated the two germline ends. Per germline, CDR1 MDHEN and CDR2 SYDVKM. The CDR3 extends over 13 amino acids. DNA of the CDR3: TGTGCCAGCCTTAGCAGTAGCACAGATACGCAGTATTTT. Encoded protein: CASLSSSTDTQYF.

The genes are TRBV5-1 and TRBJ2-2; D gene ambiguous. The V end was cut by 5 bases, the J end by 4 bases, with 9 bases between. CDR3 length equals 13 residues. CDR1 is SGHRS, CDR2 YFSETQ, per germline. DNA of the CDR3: TGCGCCAGCAGGGGCCCAGGCACCGGGGAGCTGTTTTTT. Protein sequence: CASRGPGTGELFF.

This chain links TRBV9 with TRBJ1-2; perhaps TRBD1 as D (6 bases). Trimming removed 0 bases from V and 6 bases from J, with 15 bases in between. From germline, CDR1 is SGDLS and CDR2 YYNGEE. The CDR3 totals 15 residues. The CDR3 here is CASSVASVGAHGYTF. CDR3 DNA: TGTGCCAGCAGCGTAGCTTCGGTGGGGGCGCATGGCTACACCTTC. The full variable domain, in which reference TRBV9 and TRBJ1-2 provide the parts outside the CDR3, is DSGVTQTPKHLITATGQRVTLRCSPRSGDLSVYWYQQSLDQGLQFLIQYYNGEERAKGNILERFSAQQFPDLHSELNLSSLELGDSALYFCASSVASVGAHGYTFGSGTRLTVV.

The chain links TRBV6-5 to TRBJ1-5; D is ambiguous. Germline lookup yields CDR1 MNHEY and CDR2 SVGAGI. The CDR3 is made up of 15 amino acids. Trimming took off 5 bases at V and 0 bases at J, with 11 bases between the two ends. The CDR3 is CASSANFFSNQPQHF. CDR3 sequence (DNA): TGTGCCAGCAGTGCCAATTTTTTTAGCAATCAGCCCCAGCATTTT.

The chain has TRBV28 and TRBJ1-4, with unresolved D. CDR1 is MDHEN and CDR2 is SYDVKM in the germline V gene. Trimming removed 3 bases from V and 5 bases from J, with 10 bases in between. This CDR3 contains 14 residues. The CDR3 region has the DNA TGTGCCAGCAGTTTGGGCAGGAGAAATGAAAAACTGTTTTTT. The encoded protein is CASSLGRRNEKLFF.